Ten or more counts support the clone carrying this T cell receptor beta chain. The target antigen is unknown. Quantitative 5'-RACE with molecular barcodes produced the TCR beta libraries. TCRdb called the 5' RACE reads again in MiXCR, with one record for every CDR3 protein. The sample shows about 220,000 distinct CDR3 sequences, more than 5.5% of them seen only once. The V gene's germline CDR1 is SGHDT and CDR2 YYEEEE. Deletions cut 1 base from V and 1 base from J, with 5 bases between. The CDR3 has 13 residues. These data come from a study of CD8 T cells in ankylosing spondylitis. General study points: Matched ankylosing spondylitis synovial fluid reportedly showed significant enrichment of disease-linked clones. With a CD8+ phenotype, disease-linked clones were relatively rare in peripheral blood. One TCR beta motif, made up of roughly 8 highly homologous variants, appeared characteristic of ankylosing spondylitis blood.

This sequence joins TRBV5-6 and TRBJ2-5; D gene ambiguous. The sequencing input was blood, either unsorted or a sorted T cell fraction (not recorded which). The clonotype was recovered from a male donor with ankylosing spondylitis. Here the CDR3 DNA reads TGTGCCAGCAGCTTGTCGCTCCAAGAGACCCAGTACTTC. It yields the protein CASSLSLQETQYF. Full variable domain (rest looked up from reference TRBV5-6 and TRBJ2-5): DAGVTQSPTHLIKTRGQQVTLRCSPKSGHDTVSWYQQALGQGPQFIFQYYEEEERQRGNFPDRFSGHQFPNYSSELNVNALLLGDSALYLCASSLSLQETQYFGPGTRLLVL.